This entry concerns a single T cell receptor beta chain. The antigen remains unidentified. All patients picked for sequencing had shown, by flow cytometry, an expansion of CD8+CD57+ cells. The enrolled patients all had severe acquired aplastic anemia. Researchers used genomic DNA as the template to profile TCR beta VDJ and CDR3. MiXCR, applied by TCRdb to the reads, yields one record per CDR3 protein. The data contain fewer than 200,000 distinct CDR3 sequences, 70% to 80% of them singletons. This entry is derived from a study of CD8+CD57+ T cells in acquired aplastic anemia. Findings and limits, study-wide: Common to patients and controls were approximately 30 CD8+ CDR3 sequences.

The CDR3 sequence is 14 residues long. The germline V gene encodes CDR1 SGHVS and CDR2 FQNEAQ. After removal of 5 bases from V and 2 bases from J, the junction contained 6 bases not matched to a gene. The chain joins TRBV7-8 to TRBJ2-7; 7 bases are shared with TRBD2. The sequencing sample was made of sorted CD4+, CD8+, or CD8+CD57+ T cells (not recorded which) from PBMCs. The source of this sequence is a human donor with aplastic anemia. This CDR3 is CASSPSGKPYEQYF. CDR3 DNA sequence: TGTGCCAGCAGCCCGAGCGGGAAACCCTACGAGCAGTACTTC.